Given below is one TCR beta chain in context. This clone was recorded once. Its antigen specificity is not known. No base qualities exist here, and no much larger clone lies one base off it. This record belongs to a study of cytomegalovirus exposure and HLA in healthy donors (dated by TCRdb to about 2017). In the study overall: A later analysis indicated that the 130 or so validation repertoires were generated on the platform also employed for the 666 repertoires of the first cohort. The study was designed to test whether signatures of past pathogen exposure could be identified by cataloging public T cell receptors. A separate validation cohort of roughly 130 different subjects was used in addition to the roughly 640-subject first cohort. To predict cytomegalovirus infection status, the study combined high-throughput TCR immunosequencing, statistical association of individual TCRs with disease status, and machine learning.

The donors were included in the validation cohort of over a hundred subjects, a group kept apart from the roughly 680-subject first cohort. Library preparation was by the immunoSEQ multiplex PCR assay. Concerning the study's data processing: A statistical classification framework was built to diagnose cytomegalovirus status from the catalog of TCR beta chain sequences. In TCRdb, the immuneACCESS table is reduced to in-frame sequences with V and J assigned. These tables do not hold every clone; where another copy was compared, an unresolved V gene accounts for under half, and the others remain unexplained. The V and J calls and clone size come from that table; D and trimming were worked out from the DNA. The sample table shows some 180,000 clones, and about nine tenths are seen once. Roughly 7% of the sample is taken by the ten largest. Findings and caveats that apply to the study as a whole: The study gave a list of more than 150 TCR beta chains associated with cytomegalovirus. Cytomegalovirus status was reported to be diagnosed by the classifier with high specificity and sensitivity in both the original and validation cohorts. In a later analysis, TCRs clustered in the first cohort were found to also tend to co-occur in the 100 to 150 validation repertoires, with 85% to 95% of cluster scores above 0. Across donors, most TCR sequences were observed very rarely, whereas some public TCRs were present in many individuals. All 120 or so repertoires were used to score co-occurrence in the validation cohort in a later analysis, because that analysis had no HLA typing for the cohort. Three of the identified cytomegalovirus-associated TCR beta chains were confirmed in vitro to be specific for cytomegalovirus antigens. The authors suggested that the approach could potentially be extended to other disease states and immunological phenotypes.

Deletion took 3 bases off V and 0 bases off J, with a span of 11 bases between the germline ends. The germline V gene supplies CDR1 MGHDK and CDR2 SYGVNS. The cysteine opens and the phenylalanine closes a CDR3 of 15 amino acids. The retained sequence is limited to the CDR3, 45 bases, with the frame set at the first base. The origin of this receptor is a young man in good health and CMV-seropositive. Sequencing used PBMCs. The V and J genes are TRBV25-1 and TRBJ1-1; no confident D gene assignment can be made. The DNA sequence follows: TGTGCCAGCAGTGACCGCTTAAACATGAACACTGAAGCTTTCTTT. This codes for CASSDRLNMNTEAFF.